A single sample is the source of the 31 T cell receptor beta chains below, sequenced in a study of blood T cells in healthy people across ages (dated by TCRdb to the mid-2010s). Libraries came from 5' RACE. TCRdb shows the sequencer as Illumina HiSeq 2500. The second PCR ran for about 7 to 11 cycles and used a J-beta primer mix along with a sample-barcoded 5' primer. The public reads were reprocessed in TCRdb via fastp at Q25 and MiXCR, keeping in-frame beta chains. Each entry merges the rows of one CDR3 protein and shows their most common DNA and genes. Across this sample there are roughly 560,000 distinct CDR3 sequences, with 24% seen only once. 8.5% to 9.5% of the sample lies in the top ten. These same records also appear under a second study, on T cells of mothers and their children.

Sequenced input: blood. All receptors derive from a boy aged 5-17 years in good health.

The chain combines TRBV12-3 or TRBV12-4 with TRBJ1-5, with D possibly matching TRBD1 (6 bases). V was pared by 8 bases and J by 4 bases, with 12 bases between. The CDR3 loop spans 13 amino acids. The CDR3 loop reads CASVRQVNQPQHF. The CDR3 nucleotides are TGTGCCAGCGTACGACAGGTAAATCAGCCCCAGCATTTT.

This clonotype was counted at least ten times. The genes are TRBV3-1 and TRBJ2-5, with D possibly TRBD1 on 6 matching bases. Near its end, the DNA agrees better with TRBJ2-7, so the J call may be wrong. The CDR3 is 15 residues long. In germline, CDR1 is LGHDT, CDR2 YNNKEL (reference sequence). The CDR3 here is CASSQEGQGTYEQYF. DNA of the CDR3: TGTGCCAGCAGCCAAGAAGGCCAGGGGACCTACGAGCAGTACTTC.

This clonotype turned up a few times. The rearrangement links TRBV20-1 to TRBJ2-1; D perhaps matches TRBD2 (6 bases). Germline CDR1 DFQATT, CDR2 SNEGSKA (reference sequence). The V end lost 2 bases, the J end lost 3 bases, and 11 bases lay between the germline ends. The CDR3 covers 14 residues. In DNA, the CDR3 is TGCAGTGCTAGACCTCTTAGCGGCTACAATGAGCAGTTCTTC. It specifies CSARPLSGYNEQFF.

This clonotype turned up a few times. The rearrangement links TRBV28 to TRBJ1-6; D perhaps matches TRBD1 (6 bases). From germline, CDR1 is MDHEN and CDR2 SYDVKM. The ends were cut back, 4 bases at V and 8 bases at J, with 15 bases in the middle. This CDR3 is built from 15 residues. This CDR3 reads CASSSSQGFDSPLHF. CDR3 coding DNA: TGTGCCAGCAGTTCATCCCAGGGGTTTGATTCACCCCTCCACTTT.

The V and J genes are TRBV7-9 and TRBJ2-5; 12 nucleotides line up with TRBD2. CDR1 and CDR2 from the germline V gene are SEHNR and FQNEAQ (reference sequence). The CDR3 sequence is 17 residues long. V was clipped by 5 bases and J by 5 bases; unmatched bases: 12. Written as DNA, the CDR3 is TGTGCCAGCAGCCCTCGGACTAGCGGGGCTCTTCTGGAGACCCAGTACTTC. Its translation: CASSPRTSGALLETQYF.

With respect to this clonotype: At one of its ends the junction is not consistent with the germline gene, which may arise from a read error. The chain is built from TRBV28 and TRBJ2-5; 7 nucleotides line up with TRBD1. The CDR3 totals 12 residues. The germline gives CDR1 MDHEN, CDR2 SYDVKM. CDR3: CASSFKGGLGFF. The CDR3 coding sequence is TGTGCCAGCAGTTTCAAAGGGGGCCTCGGGTTCTTC.

The chain combines TRBV6-5 with TRBJ2-7; a weak D match, TRBD2 (6 bases). The CDR3 has 14 residues. Per germline, CDR1 MNHEY and CDR2 SVGAGI. Trimming cost V 7 bases and J 0 bases, with 13 bases left between them. This chain's CDR3 is CASIPAGSSYEQYF. The DNA of the CDR3 is TGTGCCAGCATTCCGGCGGGGAGCTCCTACGAGCAGTACTTC.

This clonotype was counted only a few times. The genes are TRBV27 and TRBJ2-1, with D possibly being TRBD2 (6 bases). Germline V lookup: CDR1 MNHEY, CDR2 SMNVEV (reference sequence). The CDR3 is 12 residues long. V lost 7 bases, J lost 12 bases, and 16 bases lay in between. The CDR3 reads CASTTGGVGQFF. CDR3 DNA sequence: TGTGCCAGCACAACAGGCGGGGTCGGGCAGTTCTTC.

The rearrangement joins TRBV11-2 to TRBJ2-1, with D uncertain. Germline V CDR1 and CDR2: SGHAT, FQNNGV. The CDR3 consists of 15 residues. Trimming cost V 0 bases and J 1 base, with 7 bases left between them. CDR3 in amino acids: CASSLDIGSYNEQFF. CDR3 in DNA: TGTGCCAGCAGCTTAGATATAGGTTCCTACAATGAGCAGTTCTTC.

This clonotype was detected only a few times. The CDR3, as DNA: TGTGCCAGCAGTTTACTGTCTAGCGGGAGGCGAGAGACCCAGTACTTC. Translation: CASSLLSSGRRETQYF. The gene calls are TRBV28 and TRBJ2-5; 11 bases are a match to TRBD2. V shed 2 bases and J 4 bases; nucleotides not matched to a gene: 6. This CDR3 has 16 amino acids. Germline V gives CDR1 MDHEN, CDR2 SYDVKM.

The V gene is TRBV29-1, the J gene TRBJ2-2; D is unresolved. Germline V CDR1 and CDR2: SQVTM, ANQGSEA. Trimming cost V 7 bases and J 6 bases, with 12 bases left between them. The CDR3 loop spans 12 amino acids. The CDR3 reads CSACMESGELFF. CDR3 DNA: TGCAGCGCCTGTATGGAGTCCGGGGAGCTGTTTTTT.

This clonotype was found a few times. The chain links TRBV24-1 to TRBJ2-2, with 10 bases aligning to TRBD1. Germline V gene lookup returns CDR1 KGHDR and CDR2 SFDVKD. The trim removed 4 bases at V and 7 bases at J, leaving 8 bases unmatched. The CDR3 runs 16 residues. CDR3: CATSDPGQGISGELFF. The DNA for the CDR3 is TGTGCCACCAGTGACCCGGGACAGGGGATAAGCGGGGAGCTGTTTTTT.

Comment on this clonotype: A read error may explain this, as a much larger clone is one base away. The rearrangement uses TRBV20-1 and TRBJ2-7, with D possibly matching TRBD1 (6 bases). Germline values: CDR1 DFQATT, CDR2 SNEGSKA (reference sequence). The CDR3 consists of 13 residues. The CDR3 is CSAREAVGGEHYF. CDR3 coding DNA: TGCAGTGCTAGAGAGGCAGTTGGGGGCGAGCATTACTTC.

This clonotype was found many times. The CDR3: CASTTKGQIQHGYTF. The CDR3 coding sequence is TGTGCCAGCACCACAAAAGGACAGATCCAGCATGGCTACACCTTC. The genes are TRBV28 and TRBJ1-2; possibly TRBD1 for D (6 bases). Trimming left V 7 bases short and J 6 bases short, with 21 bases between. The CDR3 sequence is 15 residues long. CDR1 is MDHEN, CDR2 SYDVKM, per germline.

The table lists this clonotype with a few counts. V usage is TRBV14 and J usage is TRBJ2-5, with D uncertain. The J call may be incorrect, as the DNA end agrees better with TRBJ2-1. Germline assignment: CDR1 SGHDN and CDR2 FVKESK. The CDR3 is made up of 11 amino acids. The chain's CDR3 is CASSPGPEQFF. The CDR3 nucleotides read TGTGCCAGCAGCCCCGGACCTGAGCAGTTCTTC.

The chain couples TRBV27 to TRBJ2-3; D remains unclear. The CDR3 length is 16 residues. Germline V CDR1 and CDR2: MNHEY, SMNVEV (reference sequence). Trimming removed 3 bases at V and 6 bases at J, with 19 bases between. Written as DNA, the CDR3 is TGTGCCAGCAGTTTGGGCAGGTGCCATCTGTGCGATACGCAGTATTTT. This translates into CASSLGRCHLCDTQYF.

The V and J genes are TRBV20-1 and TRBJ2-7; 10 positions match TRBD2. V was pared by 3 bases and J by 1 base, with 9 bases of the junction left unmatched. Per germline, CDR1 DFQATT and CDR2 SNEGSKA (reference sequence). The CDR3 spans 16 residues. The CDR3: CSASPRTSGGSYEQYF. The CDR3 DNA follows: TGCAGTGCTAGCCCCAGGACTAGCGGAGGGTCCTACGAGCAGTACTTC.

This clonotype appeared a few times. The J gene is TRBJ1-4, the V gene TRBV6-1; 7 bases are a match to TRBD1. CDR1 is MNHNS, CDR2 SASEGT, per germline. The length of the CDR3 is 16 residues. V shed 8 bases and J 5 bases; nucleotides not matched to a gene: 14. The CDR3 here is CASGTFEGAGNEKLFF. CDR3 nucleotide sequence: TGTGCCAGCGGAACCTTTGAGGGGGCAGGGAATGAAAAACTGTTTTTT.

This clonotype was counted between two and nine times. The chain couples TRBV20-1 to TRBJ1-1, with a weak D call TRBD1 (6 bases). The CDR3 is 14 residues long. V was cut by 7 bases and J by 0 bases, with 15 bases left in between. From germline, CDR1 is DFQATT and CDR2 SNEGSKA (reference sequence). DNA of the CDR3: TGCAGTGGCAGGGAGGGGGGTTTGAACACTGAAGCTTTCTTT. Translating gives CSGREGGLNTEAFF.

The rearrangement joins TRBV5-6 to TRBJ2-7; 7 bases are shared with TRBD1. Germline V gives CDR1 SGHDT, CDR2 YYEEEE. J lost 0 bases, V lost 3 bases, and 3 bases had no gene match. The CDR3 runs to 14 residues. CDR3 DNA: TGTGCCAGCAGCTGGGGGACAGACTCCTACGAGCAGTACTTC. Its translation: CASSWGTDSYEQYF.

This clonotype occurred a few times. The chain joins TRBV7-2 to TRBJ2-2, with D hard to call. The CDR3 sequence is 15 residues long. Trimming pared 5 bases from V and 6 bases from J, leaving 16 bases between. Germline CDR1 SGHTA, CDR2 FQGNSA. The CDR3 loop reads CASSPLVLDAGELFF. CDR3 in DNA: TGTGCCAGCAGCCCCCTAGTACTGGACGCCGGGGAGCTGTTTTTT.

CDR3 sequence: CASSDGLATDTQYF. CDR3 nucleotide sequence: TGTGCCAGCAGTGATGGACTAGCGACAGATACGCAGTATTTT. V usage is TRBV6-4 and J usage is TRBJ2-3; 9 nucleotides line up with TRBD2. V trimming: 3 bases; J trimming: 3 bases; junction bases outside the gene matches: 1. This CDR3 has 14 residues. The V gene's germline CDR1 is MRHNA and CDR2 SNTAGT.

The table lists this clonotype with a few counts. V usage is TRBV5-5 and J usage is TRBJ1-6; D is uncertain. V shed 0 bases and J shed 15 bases, with 13 bases lying between them. The CDR3 sequence is 13 residues long. The V gene's germline CDR1 is SGHKS and CDR2 YYEKEE (reference sequence). The CDR3 sequence is CASSLERSGVLHF. DNA of the CDR3: TGTGCCAGCAGCTTGGAACGCTCTGGAGTCCTCCACTTT.

The table lists this clonotype with a few counts. This chain connects TRBV12-3 or TRBV12-4 to TRBJ2-1; the D gene is possibly TRBD2 (6 bases). Near its end, the DNA agrees better with TRBJ2-7, so the J call may be wrong. This CDR3 is 20 amino acids long. The CDR3 nucleotides are TGTGCCAGCAGTTTATTATCTTTAGGAGGGCGGAGGAACTCCTACAATGAGCAGTACTTC. Translation: CASSLLSLGGRRNSYNEQYF.

This rearrangement joins TRBV7-2 to TRBJ2-7; 8 bases map to TRBD2. With V trimmed by 2 bases and J by 0 bases, 3 bases remained unmatched. The germline V gene has CDR1 SGHTA and CDR2 FQGNSA. CDR3 length: 15 residues. CDR3 protein: CASSLQAGGSYEQYF. The CDR3 coding sequence is TGTGCCAGCAGCTTACAGGCGGGAGGCTCCTACGAGCAGTACTTC.

For this clonotype: A junction boundary mismatches the germline segment, possibly from a read error. The chain employs TRBV18 and TRBJ2-5; D may be TRBD1 (6 bases). The CDR3 runs to 15 residues. Germline loops: CDR1 KGHSH, CDR2 LQKENI. The CDR3 DNA is TGTTCCAGCTCACCACCAGGGCAGGGGACAGAGACCCAGTACTTC. It specifies CSSSPPGQGTETQYF.

This clonotype occurred a few times. J is TRBJ1-1 and V is TRBV7-9; D possibly corresponds to TRBD1 (5 bases). V was pared by 4 bases and J by 3 bases, with 9 bases between. The CDR3 runs to 13 residues. Germline V lookup: CDR1 SEHNR, CDR2 FQNEAQ (reference sequence). For the CDR3, the DNA is TGTGCCAGCAGCTCAGAGGGGTACACTGAAGCTTTCTTT. It specifies CASSSEGYTEAFF.

V is TRBV5-1 and J is TRBJ2-7, with 8 bases identical to TRBD1. J gave up 3 bases and V 2 bases, and 7 bases lay outside the gene matches. Per germline, CDR1 SGHRS and CDR2 YFSETQ. The CDR3 length is 15 residues. The CDR3 DNA reads as TGCGCCAGCAGCTTACTTGTAGACAGGGGCTACGAGCAGTACTTC. This translates into CASSLLVDRGYEQYF.

This chain joins TRBV7-3 and TRBJ1-1; 7 nucleotides line up with TRBD1. CDR3 length equals 12 residues. Trimming cost V 3 bases and J 11 bases; bases outside gene matches: 6. The V gene's germline CDR1 is SGHTA and CDR2 FQGTGA. The CDR3 DNA is TGTGCCAGCAGCTTGCCCAGGGGGGTTGCTTTCTTT. Protein product: CASSLPRGVAFF.

As for this clonotype: A read error may be the cause here, since a much bigger clone is one base away. The J gene is TRBJ2-3, the V gene TRBV18; D remains ambiguous. There are 14 residues in the CDR3. The V end was cut by 3 bases, the J end by 8 bases, with 15 bases between. CDR1 and CDR2 (germline): KGHSH, LQKENI. CDR3 bases: TGTGCCAGCTCACCGAGTGGCGCAGCAGGTACGCAGTATTTT. It codes for CASSPSGAAGTQYF.

The rearrangement uses TRBV4-2 and TRBJ2-7; the D gene is possibly TRBD1 (6 bases). V gave up 3 bases and J gave up 3 bases, with 21 bases separating them. Germline loops: CDR1 LGHNA, CDR2 YNFKEQ. The CDR3 has 17 residues. The CDR3 DNA sequence: TGTGCCAGCAGCCAGGACCAGGGGACCCCCCTTGTCTACGAGCAGTACTTC. Encoded protein: CASSQDQGTPLVYEQYF.